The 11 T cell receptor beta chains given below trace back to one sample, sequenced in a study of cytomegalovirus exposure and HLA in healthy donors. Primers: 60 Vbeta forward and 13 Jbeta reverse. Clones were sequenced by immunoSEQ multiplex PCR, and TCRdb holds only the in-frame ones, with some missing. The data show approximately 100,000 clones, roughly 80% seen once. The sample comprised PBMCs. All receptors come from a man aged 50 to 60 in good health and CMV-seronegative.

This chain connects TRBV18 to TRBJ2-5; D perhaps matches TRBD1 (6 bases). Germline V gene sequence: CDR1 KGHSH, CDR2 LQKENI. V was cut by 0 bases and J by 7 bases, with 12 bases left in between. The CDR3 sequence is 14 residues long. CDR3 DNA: TGTGCCAGCTCACCACCAACAGGGCCGGGGACCCAGTACTTC. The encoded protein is CASSPPTGPGTQYF.

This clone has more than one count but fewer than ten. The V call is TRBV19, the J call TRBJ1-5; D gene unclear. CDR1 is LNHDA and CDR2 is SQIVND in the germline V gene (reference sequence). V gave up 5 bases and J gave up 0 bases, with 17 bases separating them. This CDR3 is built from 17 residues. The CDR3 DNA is TGTGCCAGTAGTCAGAGAGGGAGAGGGTATAGCAATCAGCCCCAGCATTTT. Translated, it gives CASSQRGRGYSNQPQHF.

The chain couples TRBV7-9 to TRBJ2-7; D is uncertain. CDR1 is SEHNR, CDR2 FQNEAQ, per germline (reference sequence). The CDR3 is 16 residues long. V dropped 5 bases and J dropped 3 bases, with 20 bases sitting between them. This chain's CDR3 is CASSPPLALRGYEQYF. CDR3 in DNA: TGTGCCAGCAGCCCCCCCTTGGCCCTTAGAGGCTACGAGCAGTACTTC.

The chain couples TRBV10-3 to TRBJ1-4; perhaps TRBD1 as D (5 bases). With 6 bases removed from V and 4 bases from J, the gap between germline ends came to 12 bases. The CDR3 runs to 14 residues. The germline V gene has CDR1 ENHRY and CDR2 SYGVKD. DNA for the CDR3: TGTGCCATCAGCCAGACAGCGTTTAATGAAAAACTGTTTTTT. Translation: CAISQTAFNEKLFF.

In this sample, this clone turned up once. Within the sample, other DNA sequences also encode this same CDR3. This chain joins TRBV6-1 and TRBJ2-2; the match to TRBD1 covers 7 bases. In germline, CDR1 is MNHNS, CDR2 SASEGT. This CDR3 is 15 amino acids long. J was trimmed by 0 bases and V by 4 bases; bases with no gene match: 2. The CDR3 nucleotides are TGTGCCAGCAGTGTAGGGACAGCGAACACCGGGGAGCTGTTTTTT. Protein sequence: CASSVGTANTGELFF.

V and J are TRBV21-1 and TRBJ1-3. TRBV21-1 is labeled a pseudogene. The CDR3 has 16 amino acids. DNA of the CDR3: TGTGCCAGCAGCAAAGCTCTGGACTACTCTGGAAACACCATATATTTT. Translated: CASSKALDYSGNTIYF.

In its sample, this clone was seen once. The CDR3 DNA reads as TGTGCCAGCAGCTCCTCTTCAGGGACAGGGCGCAATGAGCAGTTCTTC. Protein product: CASSSSSGTGRNEQFF. V gene TRBV7-3 combines with J gene TRBJ2-1, with 9 bases lining up with TRBD1. Germline-derived CDR1 and CDR2 are SGHTA and FQGTGA. This CDR3 has 16 residues. Trimming cost V 4 bases and J 6 bases; bases outside gene matches: 10.

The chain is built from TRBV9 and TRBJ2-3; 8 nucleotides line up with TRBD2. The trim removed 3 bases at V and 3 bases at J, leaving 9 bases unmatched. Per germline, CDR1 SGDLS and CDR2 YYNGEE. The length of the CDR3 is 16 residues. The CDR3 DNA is TGTGCCAGCAGCGCCAACATCGGGGGGGGAACAGATACGCAGTATTTT. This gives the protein CASSANIGGGTDTQYF. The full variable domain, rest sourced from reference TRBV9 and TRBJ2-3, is DSGVTQTPKHLITATGQRVTLRCSPRSGDLSVYWYQQSLDQGLQFLIQYYNGEERAKGNILERFSAQQFPDLHSELNLSSLELGDSALYFCASSANIGGGTDTQYFGPGTRLTVL.

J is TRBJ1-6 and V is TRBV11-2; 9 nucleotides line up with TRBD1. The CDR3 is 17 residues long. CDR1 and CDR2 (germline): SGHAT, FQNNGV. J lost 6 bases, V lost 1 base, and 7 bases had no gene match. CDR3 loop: CASSLVFPGQGNSPLHF. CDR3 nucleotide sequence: TGTGCCAGCAGCTTAGTATTTCCGGGACAGGGTAATTCACCCCTCCACTTT.

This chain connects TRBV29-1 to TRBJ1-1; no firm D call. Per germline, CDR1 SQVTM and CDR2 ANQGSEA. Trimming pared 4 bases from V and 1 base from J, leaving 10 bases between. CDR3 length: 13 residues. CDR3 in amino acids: CSVGWGGNTEAFF. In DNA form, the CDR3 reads TGCAGCGTTGGATGGGGAGGGAACACTGAAGCTTTCTTT.

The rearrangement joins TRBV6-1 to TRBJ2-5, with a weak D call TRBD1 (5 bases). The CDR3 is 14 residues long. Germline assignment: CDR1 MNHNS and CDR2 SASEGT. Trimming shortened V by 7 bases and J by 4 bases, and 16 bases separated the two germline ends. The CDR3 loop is CASISTAPGETQYF. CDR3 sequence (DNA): TGTGCCAGCATATCGACAGCGCCGGGAGAGACCCAGTACTTC.